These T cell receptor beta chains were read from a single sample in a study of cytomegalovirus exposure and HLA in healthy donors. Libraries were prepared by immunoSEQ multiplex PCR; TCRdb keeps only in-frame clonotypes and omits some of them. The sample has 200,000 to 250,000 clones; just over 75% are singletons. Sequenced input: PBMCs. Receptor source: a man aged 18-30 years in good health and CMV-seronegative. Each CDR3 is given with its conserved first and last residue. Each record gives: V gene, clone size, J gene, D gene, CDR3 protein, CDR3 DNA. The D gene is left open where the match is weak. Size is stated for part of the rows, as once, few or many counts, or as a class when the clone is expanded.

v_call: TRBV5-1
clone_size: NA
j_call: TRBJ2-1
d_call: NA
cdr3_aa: CASSFRSSFIYNEQFF
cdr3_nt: TGCGCCAGCAGCTTCAGATCTAGTTTTATCTACAATGAGCAGTTCTTC

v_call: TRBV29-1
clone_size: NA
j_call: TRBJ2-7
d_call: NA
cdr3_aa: CSVVSQGEGYEQYF
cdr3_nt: TGCAGCGTTGTTTCACAGGGAGAGGGATACGAGCAGTACTTC

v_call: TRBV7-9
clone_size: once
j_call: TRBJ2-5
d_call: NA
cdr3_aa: CASSLTGRGQETQYF
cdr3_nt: TGTGCCAGCAGCTTAACGGGAAGGGGGCAAGAGACCCAGTACTTC

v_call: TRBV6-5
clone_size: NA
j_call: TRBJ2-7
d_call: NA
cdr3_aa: CASSYVGGLEQYF
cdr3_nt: TGTGCCAGCAGTTACGTGGGGGGACTCGAGCAGTACTTC

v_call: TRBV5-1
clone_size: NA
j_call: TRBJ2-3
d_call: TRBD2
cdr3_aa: CASSFTSGSADTQYF
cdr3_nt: TGCGCCAGCAGCTTTACTAGCGGGAGTGCAGATACGCAGTATTTT

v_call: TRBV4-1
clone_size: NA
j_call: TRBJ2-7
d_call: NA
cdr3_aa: CASSQEGDSLWEQYF
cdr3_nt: TGCGCCAGCAGCCAAGAAGGAGACAGCCTTTGGGAGCAGTACTTC

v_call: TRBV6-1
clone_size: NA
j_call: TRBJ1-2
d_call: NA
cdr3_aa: CASTSVGADFYGYTF
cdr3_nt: TGTGCCAGCACCTCTGTGGGGGCAGATTTCTATGGCTACACCTTC

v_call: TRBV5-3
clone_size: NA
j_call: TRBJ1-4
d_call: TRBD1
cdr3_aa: CARSLRRGPGQGQKLFF
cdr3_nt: TGTGCCAGAAGCTTGCGACGCGGGCCGGGACAGGGGCAAAAACTGTTTTTT

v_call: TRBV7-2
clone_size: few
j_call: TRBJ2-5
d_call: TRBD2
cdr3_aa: CASSLALAGEETQYF
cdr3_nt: TGTGCCAGCAGCTTAGCGCTAGCGGGAGAAGAGACCCAGTACTTC

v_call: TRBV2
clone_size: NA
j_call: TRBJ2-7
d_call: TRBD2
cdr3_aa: CASSEAGLAVSYEQYF
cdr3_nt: TGTGCCAGCAGTGAGGCAGGACTAGCGGTCTCCTACGAGCAGTACTTC

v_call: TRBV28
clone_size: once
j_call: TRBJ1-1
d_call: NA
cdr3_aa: CASSLFVGTEAFF
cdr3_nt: TGTGCCAGCAGTTTATTCGTCGGGACTGAAGCTTTCTTT

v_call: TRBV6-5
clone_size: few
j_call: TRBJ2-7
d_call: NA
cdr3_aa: CASSSVTDRDEQYF
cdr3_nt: TGTGCCAGCAGTTCTGTTACAGATCGTGACGAGCAGTACTTC

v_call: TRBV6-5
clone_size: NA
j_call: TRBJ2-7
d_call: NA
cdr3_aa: CASSYGWTDYEQYF
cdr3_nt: TGTGCCAGCAGTTACGGTTGGACAGACTACGAGCAGTACTTC

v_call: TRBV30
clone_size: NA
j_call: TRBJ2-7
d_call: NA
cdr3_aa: CAWSTSNYEQYF
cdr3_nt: TGTGCCTGGAGTACTAGCAATTACGAGCAGTACTTC

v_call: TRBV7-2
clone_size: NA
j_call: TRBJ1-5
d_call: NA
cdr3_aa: CASSSSGGGRNQPQHF
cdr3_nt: TGTGCCAGCAGCTCTTCCGGCGGGGGACGCAATCAGCCCCAGCATTTT

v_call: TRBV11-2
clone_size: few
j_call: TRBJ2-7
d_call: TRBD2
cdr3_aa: CASSPIAGSSYEQYF
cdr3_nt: TGTGCCAGCAGCCCTATAGCGGGGAGCTCCTACGAGCAGTACTTC

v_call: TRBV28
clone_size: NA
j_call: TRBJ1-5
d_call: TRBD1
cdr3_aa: CASSLGDRGASNQPQHF
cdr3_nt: TGTGCCAGCAGTTTAGGGGACAGGGGCGCGAGCAATCAGCCCCAGCATTTT

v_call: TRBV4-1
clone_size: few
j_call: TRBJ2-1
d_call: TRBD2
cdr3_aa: CASSQVDLGLAQSYNEQFF
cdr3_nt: TGCGCCAGCAGCCAAGTAGACTTAGGACTAGCGCAATCCTACAATGAGCAGTTCTTC

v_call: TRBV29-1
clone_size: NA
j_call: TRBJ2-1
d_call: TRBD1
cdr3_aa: CSVRQGWIEQFF
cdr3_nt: TGCAGCGTGAGACAGGGCTGGATTGAGCAGTTCTTC

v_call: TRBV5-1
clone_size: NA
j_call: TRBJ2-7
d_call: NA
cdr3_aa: CASTPKGGGPSEEQYF
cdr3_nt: TGCGCCAGCACTCCTAAGGGGGGAGGGCCGTCAGAAGAGCAGTACTTC

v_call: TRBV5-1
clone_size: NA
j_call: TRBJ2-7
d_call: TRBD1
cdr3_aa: CASSPGTGTYEQYF
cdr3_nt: TGCGCCAGCAGCCCCGGGACAGGCACCTACGAGCAGTACTTC

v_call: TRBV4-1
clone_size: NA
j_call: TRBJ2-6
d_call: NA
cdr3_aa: CASSPGLITSGANVLTF
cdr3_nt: TGCGCCAGCAGTCCAGGACTGATTACCTCTGGGGCCAACGTCCTGACTTTC

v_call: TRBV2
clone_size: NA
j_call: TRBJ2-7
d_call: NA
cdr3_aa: CASSEFFNYEQYF
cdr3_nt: TGTGCCAGCAGTGAGTTCTTTAACTACGAGCAGTACTTC

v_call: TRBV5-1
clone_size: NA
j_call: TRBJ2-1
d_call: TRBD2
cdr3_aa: CASSSAAGAYNEQFF
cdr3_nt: TGCGCCAGCAGCTCGGCAGCGGGAGCCTACAATGAGCAGTTCTTC

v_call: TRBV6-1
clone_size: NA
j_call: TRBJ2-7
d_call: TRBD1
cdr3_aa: CASSVDGTGSDEQYF
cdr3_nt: TGTGCCAGCAGTGTTGACGGGACAGGGTCTGACGAGCAGTACTTC

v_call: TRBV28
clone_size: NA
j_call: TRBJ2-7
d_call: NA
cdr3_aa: CASSLQSPYEQYF
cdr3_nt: TGTGCCAGCAGTTTGCAAAGCCCCTACGAGCAGTACTTC

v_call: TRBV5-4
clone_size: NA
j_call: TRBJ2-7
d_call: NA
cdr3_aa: CASSFDSSYEQYF
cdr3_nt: TGTGCCAGCAGCTTTGACAGCTCCTACGAGCAGTACTTC

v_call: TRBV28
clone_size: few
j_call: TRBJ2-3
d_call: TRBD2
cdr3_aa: CASSLTSGYTDTQYF
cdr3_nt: TGTGCCAGCAGTTTAACTAGCGGATACACAGATACGCAGTATTTT

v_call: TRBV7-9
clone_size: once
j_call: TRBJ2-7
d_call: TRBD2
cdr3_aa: CASSSSGYSYEQYF
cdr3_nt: TGTGCCAGCAGCTCTAGCGGCTACTCCTACGAGCAGTACTTC

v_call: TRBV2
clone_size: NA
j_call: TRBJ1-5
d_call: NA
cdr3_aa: CASSLGPNQPQHF
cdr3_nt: TGTGCCAGCAGTCTGGGCCCAAATCAGCCCCAGCATTTT

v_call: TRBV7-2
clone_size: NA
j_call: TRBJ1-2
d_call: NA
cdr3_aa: CASSLAHGGIYGYTF
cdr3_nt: TGTGCCAGCAGCTTAGCGCACGGAGGGATCTATGGCTACACCTTC

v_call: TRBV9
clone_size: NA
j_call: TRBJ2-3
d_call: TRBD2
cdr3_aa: CASSVGGTSGRMYF
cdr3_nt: TGTGCCAGCAGCGTAGGTGGGACTAGCGGGAGGATGTATTTT

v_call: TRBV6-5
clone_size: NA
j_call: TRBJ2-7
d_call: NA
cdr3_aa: CASSYSQGSYEQYF
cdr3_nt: TGTGCCAGCAGTTACTCCCAGGGATCCTACGAGCAGTACTTC

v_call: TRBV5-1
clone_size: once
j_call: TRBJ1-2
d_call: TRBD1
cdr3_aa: CASSSNQGANYGYTF
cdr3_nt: TGCGCCAGCAGCTCGAACCAGGGGGCGAACTATGGCTACACCTTC

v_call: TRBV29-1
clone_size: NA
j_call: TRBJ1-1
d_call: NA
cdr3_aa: CSVRGEGNTEAFF
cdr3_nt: TGCAGCGTTAGAGGAGAGGGAAACACTGAAGCTTTCTTT

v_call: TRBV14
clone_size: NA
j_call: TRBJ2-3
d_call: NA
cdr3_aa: CASSQNSNTDTQYF
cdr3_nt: TGTGCCAGCAGCCAAAACTCTAACACAGATACGCAGTATTTT

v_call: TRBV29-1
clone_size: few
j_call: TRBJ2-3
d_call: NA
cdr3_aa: CSVALSTDTQYF
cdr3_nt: TGCAGCGTCGCCCTGAGTACAGATACGCAGTATTTT

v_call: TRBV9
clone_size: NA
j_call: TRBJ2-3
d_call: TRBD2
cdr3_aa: CASSVFLAEGTDTQYF
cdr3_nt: TGTGCCAGCAGCGTATTCCTAGCGGAGGGCACAGATACGCAGTATTTT

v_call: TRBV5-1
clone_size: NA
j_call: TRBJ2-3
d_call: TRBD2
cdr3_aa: CASSLAEGGRSTDTQYF
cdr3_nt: TGCGCCAGCAGCTTGGCCGAGGGAGGGCGAAGCACAGATACGCAGTATTTT

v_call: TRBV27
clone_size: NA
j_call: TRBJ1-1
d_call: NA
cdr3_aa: CASSFLLGANTEAFF
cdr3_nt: TGTGCCAGCAGTTTCTTATTAGGGGCCAACACTGAAGCTTTCTTT

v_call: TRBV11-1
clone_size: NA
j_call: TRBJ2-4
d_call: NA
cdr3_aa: CASSLGAGANIQYF
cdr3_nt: TGTGCCAGCAGCTTAGGCGCAGGGGCGAACATTCAGTACTTC

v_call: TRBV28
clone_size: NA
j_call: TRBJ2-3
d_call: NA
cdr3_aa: CASSTPADTQYF
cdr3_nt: TGTGCCAGCAGTACCCCAGCAGATACGCAGTATTTT

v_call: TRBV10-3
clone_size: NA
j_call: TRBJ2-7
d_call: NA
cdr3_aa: CAISESGGLNEQYF
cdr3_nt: TGTGCCATCAGTGAGTCAGGGGGACTAAACGAGCAGTACTTC

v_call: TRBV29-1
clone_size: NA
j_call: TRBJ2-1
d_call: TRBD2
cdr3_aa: CSVEDRPGLRPSELRNEQFF
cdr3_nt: TGCAGCGTTGAAGACAGGCCGGGACTACGACCGTCGGAGTTAAGGAATGAGCAGTTCTTC

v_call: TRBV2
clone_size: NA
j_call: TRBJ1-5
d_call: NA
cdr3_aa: CASSKQGNSNQPQHF
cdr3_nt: TGTGCCAGCAGTAAACAGGGAAACAGCAATCAGCCCCAGCATTTT

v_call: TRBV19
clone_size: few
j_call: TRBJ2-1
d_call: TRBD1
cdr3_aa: CASSIRGQGVLEQFF
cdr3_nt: TGTGCCAGTAGTATTAGAGGACAGGGTGTTCTTGAGCAGTTCTTC

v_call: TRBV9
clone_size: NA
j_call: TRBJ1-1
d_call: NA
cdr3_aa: CASSVEGGARAFF
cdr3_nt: TGTGCCAGCAGCGTAGAAGGGGGAGCTAGGGCTTTCTTT

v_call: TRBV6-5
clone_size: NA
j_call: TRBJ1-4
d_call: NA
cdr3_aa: CASSPEDDEKLFF
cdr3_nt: TGTGCCAGCAGTCCGGAGGACGATGAAAAACTGTTTTTT

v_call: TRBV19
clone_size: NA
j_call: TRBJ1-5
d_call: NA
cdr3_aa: CASSMGGQEQPQHF
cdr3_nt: TGTGCCAGTAGTATGGGAGGGCAGGAACAGCCCCAGCATTTT

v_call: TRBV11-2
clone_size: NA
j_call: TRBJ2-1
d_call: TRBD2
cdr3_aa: CASSLVAGVIYNEQFF
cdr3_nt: TGTGCCAGCAGCTTAGTAGCGGGAGTTATTTACAATGAGCAGTTCTTC

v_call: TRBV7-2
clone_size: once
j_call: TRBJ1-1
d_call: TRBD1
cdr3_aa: CASIKDRLNTEAFF
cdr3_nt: TGTGCCAGCATTAAGGACAGGTTGAACACTGAAGCTTTCTTT

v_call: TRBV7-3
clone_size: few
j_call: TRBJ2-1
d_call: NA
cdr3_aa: CASSLTGNREDQFF
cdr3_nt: TGTGCCAGCAGCTTAACCGGGAACAGAGAAGATCAGTTCTTC

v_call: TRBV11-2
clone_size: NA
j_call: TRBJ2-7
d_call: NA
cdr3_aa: CASRGGAGSYEQYF
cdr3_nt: TGTGCCAGCAGGGGGGGGGCAGGGTCGTACGAGCAGTACTTC

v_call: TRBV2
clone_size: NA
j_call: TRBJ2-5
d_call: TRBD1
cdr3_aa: CASSGTGTALGAQYF
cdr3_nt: TGTGCCAGCAGTGGGACCGGGACAGCCCTGGGGGCCCAGTACTTC

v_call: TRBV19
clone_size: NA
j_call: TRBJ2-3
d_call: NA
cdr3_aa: CASSIGASLITDTQYF
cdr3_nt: TGTGCCAGTAGTATAGGGGCTAGCCTTATCACAGATACGCAGTATTTT

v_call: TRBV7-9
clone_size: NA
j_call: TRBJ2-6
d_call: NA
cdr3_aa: CASSLTGVPLSGANVLTF
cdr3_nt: TGTGCCAGCAGCTTAACGGGGGTACCCCTCTCTGGGGCCAACGTCCTGACTTTC

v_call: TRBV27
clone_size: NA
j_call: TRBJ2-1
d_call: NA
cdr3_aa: CASSFGLPTYNEQFF
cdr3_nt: TGTGCCAGCAGTTTTGGACTCCCGACTTACAATGAGCAGTTCTTC

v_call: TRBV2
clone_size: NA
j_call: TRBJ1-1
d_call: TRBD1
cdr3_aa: CASRARTGTGAEAFF
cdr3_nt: TGTGCCAGCAGGGCCCGGACAGGGACGGGGGCTGAAGCTTTCTTT